This TCR beta chain was identified in a study of human T cells and chemical hapten exposure. Study background: An area of 2 cm by approximately 2 cm on upper inner arm skin received 2% DPC for sensitization. The patient population, which was mostly female, had alopecia areata, totalis or universalis.

Library preparation tagged each individual cDNA molecule with a unique molecular identifier. In the original analysis: Samples contained a median of roughly 99,000 TCRs, with a range of roughly 23,224 to 700,000. From the RACE reads, TCRdb called clonotypes with MiXCR, one entry per CDR3 protein. The V and J calls follow TCRdb's processing rather than the paper's. The table includes a few hundred thousand distinct CDR3 sequences, 4.8% detected once. Per germline, CDR1 SGHTA and CDR2 FQGNSA. Trimming left V 0 bases short and J 1 base short, with 17 bases between. The CDR3 runs to 18 residues. The time point was: patch test 1, 2 weeks after DPC sensitization. Treatment denoted: therapeutic diphenylcyclopropenone sensitization with weekly scalp DPC.

The chain is built from TRBV7-2 and TRBJ2-3, with D possibly matching TRBD2 (6 bases). The receptor comes from a woman aged 50 to 60 with alopecia areata. Some clones in this sample may be carry-over from other donors' samples. Source: whole blood, taken in connection with sensitization to the hapten diphenylcyclopropenone (DPC). The CDR3 DNA is TGTGCCAGCAGCTTAGCCCCTCTGACTAGGCCCCGCACAGATACGCAGTATTTT. Translation: CASSLAPLTRPRTDTQYF.